The 21 T cell receptor beta chains listed next were all sequenced from one sample in a study of technical replicates of blood from several donors. Profiled with immunoSEQ multiplex PCR; TCRdb holds only in-frame clones, not every one. This sample yields 95,000 or so clones, of which about 95% are seen a single time; about 0.3% belongs to the top ten. The material sequenced was T cells isolated from PBMCs. The receptors here all came from a human donor in good health.

V gene TRBV5-1 combines with J gene TRBJ2-1, with D hard to call. Trimming took off 4 bases at V and 5 bases at J, with 7 bases between the two ends. The CDR3 covers 12 residues. The germline V gene encodes CDR1 SGHRS and CDR2 YFSETQ. CDR3 in amino acids: CASSPPNNEQFF. As DNA, the CDR3 is TGCGCCAGCAGCCCCCCTAACAATGAGCAGTTCTTC.

CDR3 bases: TGTGCCAGCCGGACAGCCGTTAATGGCTACACCTTC. Translation: CASRTAVNGYTF. The chain links TRBV6-1 to TRBJ1-2; perhaps TRBD1 as D (6 bases). Trimming removed 8 bases at V and 6 bases at J, with 13 bases between. Germline values: CDR1 MNHNS, CDR2 SASEGT. The CDR3 has 12 residues.

The CDR3 sequence: CASSDYREGGEKLFF. In nucleotides, the CDR3 is TGTGCCAGCAGTGACTACAGGGAGGGGGGGGAAAAACTGTTTTTT. The chain recombines TRBV25-1 with TRBJ1-4; a weak D match, TRBD1 (6 bases). V lost 3 bases and J 8 bases, leaving 16 bases between the germline ends. Germline CDR1 is MGHDK and CDR2 is SYGVNS. This CDR3 contains 15 residues.

This sequence joins TRBV6-5 and TRBJ1-2; the D is unclear. This CDR3 is built from 12 residues. Deletions cut 7 bases from V and 8 bases from J, with 14 bases between. CDR1 and CDR2 (germline): MNHEY, SVGAGI. CDR3 residues: CASNSIEEGYTF. CDR3 nucleotide sequence: TGTGCCAGCAATTCGATCGAGGAGGGCTACACCTTC.

The chain links TRBV9 to TRBJ1-1; D may be TRBD1 (5 bases). The germline V gene encodes CDR1 SGDLS and CDR2 YYNGEE. The CDR3 extends over 16 amino acids. The ends were cut back, 2 bases at V and 0 bases at J, with 14 bases in the middle. The CDR3 here is CASSVGAPGLNTEAFF. CDR3 nucleotides: TGTGCCAGCAGCGTTGGCGCCCCAGGGTTGAACACTGAAGCTTTCTTT.

In its sample, this clone was seen once. The genes are TRBV4-1 and TRBJ2-7; 9 bases match TRBD2. V lost 2 bases and J lost 3; bases outside the gene matches: 8. This CDR3 comprises 16 residues. Germline V CDR1 and CDR2: MGHRA, YSYEKL. CDR3 protein: CASSQLRAGGVYEQYF. CDR3 bases: TGCGCCAGCAGCCAATTGAGAGCGGGAGGAGTCTACGAGCAGTACTTC.

The chain is built from TRBV23-1 and TRBJ2-7; D is unresolved. Being an ORF, TRBV23-1 has a function that is uncertain. The CDR3 runs to 16 residues. V was shortened by 1 base and J by 0 bases, with 13 bases between the two germline ends. CDR3 residues: CASSQWIGPSSYEQYF. The CDR3 DNA follows: TGCGCCAGCAGTCAATGGATAGGCCCTAGCTCCTACGAGCAGTACTTC.

This chain connects TRBV13 to TRBJ1-1; 8 nucleotides line up with TRBD1. Trimming removed 5 bases from V and 1 base from J; junction bases left unmatched: 6. The CDR3 sequence is 15 residues long. Germline V gene lookup returns CDR1 PRHDT and CDR2 FYEKMQ (reference sequence). DNA of the CDR3: TGTGCCAGCAGCCACCGACAGGGGCGGAACACTGAAGCTTTCTTT. Its translation: CASSHRQGRNTEAFF. The full variable domain, with the rest looked up from reference TRBV13 and TRBJ1-1, is AAGVIQSPRHLIKEKRETATLKCYPIPRHDTVYWYQQGPGQDPQFLISFYEKMQSDKGSIPDRFSAQQFSDYHSELNMSSLELGDSALYFCASSHRQGRNTEAFFGQGTRLTVV.

This chain joins TRBV25-1 and TRBJ2-3; 13 bases match TRBD2. The length of the CDR3 is 17 residues. Unmatched junction bases numbered 10, after V lost 4 bases and J lost 6 bases. The germline V gene encodes CDR1 MGHDK and CDR2 SYGVNS. CDR3 in amino acids: CASSGPGTSGTMDTQYF. The CDR3, as DNA: TGTGCCAGCAGTGGTCCCGGGACTAGCGGGACAATGGATACGCAGTATTTT.

The chain carries TRBV7-3 and TRBJ1-2; possible D gene TRBD1, 6 bases. Trimming stripped 1 base from V and 7 bases from J, with 19 bases between. The CDR3 contains 16 residues. CDR1 is SGHTA and CDR2 is FQGTGA in the germline V gene. The chain's CDR3 is CASSLSSRQVEVGYTF. As DNA, the CDR3 is TGTGCCAGCAGCTTAAGTTCTAGACAGGTTGAGGTTGGCTACACCTTC.

This rearrangement joins TRBV11-1 to TRBJ2-6; D uncertain. The V gene's germline CDR1 is SGHAT and CDR2 FQDESV (reference sequence). V was cut by 5 bases and J by 1 base, with 12 bases left in between. The CDR3 sequence is 16 residues long. In nucleotides, the CDR3 is TGTGCCAGCAGCAACCCTCACAGTTCTGGGGCCAACGTCCTGACTTTC. Amino acids: CASSNPHSSGANVLTF.

V and J are TRBV15 and TRBJ1-2; D gene uncertain. In germline, CDR1 is LNHNV, CDR2 YYDKDF (reference sequence). The CDR3 covers 14 residues. Trimming cost V 1 base and J 3 bases, with 9 bases left between them. CDR3 in amino acids: CATSRGGFDYGYTF. The CDR3 DNA is TGTGCCACCAGCAGAGGAGGGTTTGACTATGGCTACACCTTC.

This sequence joins TRBV2 and TRBJ2-7; 8 nucleotides align to TRBD2. CDR3 length: 13 residues. The V gene's germline CDR1 is SNHLY and CDR2 FYNNEI. With 8 bases clipped from V and 2 bases from J, the junction kept 5 bases outside the gene matches. The CDR3 DNA is TGTGCCAGCCTTACTAGCGGACCCTACGAGCAGTACTTC. The encoded protein is CASLTSGPYEQYF.

The V gene is TRBV7-3, the J gene TRBJ2-1, with D maybe TRBD1 (6 bases). Germline CDR1 reads SGHTA; CDR2 reads FQGTGA. Trimming pared 1 base from V and 10 bases from J, leaving 17 bases between. This CDR3 contains 15 residues. This CDR3 is CASSLIAGARGEQFF. CDR3 in DNA: TGTGCCAGCAGCTTAATAGCAGGGGCCCGAGGCGAGCAGTTCTTC.

V usage is TRBV27 and J usage is TRBJ2-4; 7 bases line up with TRBD1. Germline V gene data show CDR1 as MNHEY and CDR2 as SMNVEV (reference sequence). The CDR3 covers 13 residues. V lost 7 bases, J lost 8 bases, and 8 bases stayed unmatched. CDR3 sequence (DNA): TGTGCCAGCAACTCAGGGGGTGCGGACATTCAGTACTTC. It specifies CASNSGGADIQYF.

This chain connects TRBV19 to TRBJ1-1; the D gene is possibly TRBD1 (6 bases). Germline CDR1 and CDR2: LNHDA and SQIVND (reference sequence). The CDR3 is made up of 13 amino acids. Trimming took 7 bases from V and 9 from J, leaving 18 bases between them. This CDR3 is CASKRTAEQQAFF. In nucleotides, the CDR3 is TGTGCCAGTAAAAGGACAGCAGAACAACAAGCTTTCTTT.

This clone was picked up one time. The rearrangement joins TRBV30 to TRBJ2-7, with TRBD2 matching over 12 bases. The CDR3 is 15 residues long. Germline V CDR1 and CDR2: GTSNPN, SVGIG (reference sequence). Trimming removed 3 bases from V and 7 bases from J; junction bases left unmatched: 10. The CDR3 coding sequence is TGTGCCTGGAGGCATCCGGGACTAGCGGGTGGGGAGCAGTACTTC. Encoded protein: CAWRHPGLAGGEQYF.

The genes are TRBV27 and TRBJ2-7; TRBD2 aligns across 9 bases. The CDR3 spans 18 residues. J gave up 5 bases and V 1 base, and 15 bases lay outside the gene matches. Germline-derived CDR1 and CDR2 are MNHEY and SMNVEV (reference sequence). CDR3 in amino acids: CASSLWFRAGGPLHEQYF. In DNA, the CDR3 is TGTGCCAGCAGTTTATGGTTCCGTGCGGGAGGGCCCCTCCACGAGCAGTACTTC.

The table lists this clone with a few counts. The chain is built from TRBV29-1 and TRBJ1-1; 8 nucleotides line up with TRBD1. This CDR3 has 12 residues. V dropped 6 bases and J dropped 5; count of bases not matched to a gene: 5. Germline assignment: CDR1 SQVTM and CDR2 ANQGSEA. DNA for the CDR3: TGCAGCGTAGGACAGGGAGGGACTGAAGCTTTCTTT. Protein product: CSVGQGGTEAFF. The entire variable domain, with the rest obtained from reference TRBV29-1 and TRBJ1-1, is as follows: SAVISQKPSRDICQRGTSLTIQCQVDSQVTMMFWYRQQPGQSLTLIATANQGSEATYESGFVIDKFPISRPNLTFSTLTVSNMSPEDSSIYLCSVGQGGTEAFFGQGTRLTVV.

CDR3 loop: CASSFDRGRNEQFF. In nucleotides, the CDR3 is TGTGCCAGCAGCTTCGACAGGGGGCGAAATGAGCAGTTCTTC. The chain joins TRBV5-4 to TRBJ2-1; 10 nucleotides line up with TRBD1. From germline, CDR1 is SGHNT and CDR2 YYREEE (reference sequence). This CDR3 is 14 amino acids long. V lost 2 bases and J lost 7; bases outside the gene matches: 3.

The chain uses TRBV30 and TRBJ2-1; D may be TRBD2 (6 bases). Germline V CDR1 and CDR2: GTSNPN, SVGIG (reference sequence). This CDR3 contains 13 residues. V shed 5 bases and J shed 0 bases, with 8 bases lying between them. The CDR3 coding sequence is TGTGCCTGGCTAGCGAACTCCTACAATGAGCAGTTCTTC. Protein: CAWLANSYNEQFF.